This passage covers 14 T cell receptor beta chains from one sample sequenced in a study of beta chain features in type 1 diabetes. Sequencing targeted expressed TCRB transcripts, as all isolated RNA had been reverse transcribed. Sequenced by immunoSEQ multiplex PCR; TCRdb stores in-frame clones only, minus some. The sample carries under 400,000 clones, around 19% recorded once. Sequencing was carried out using naive CD4+ T cells from blood. These receptors all come from a woman younger than 30 in good health.

This chain uses TRBV10-3 with TRBJ1-1, with D possibly TRBD1 on 6 matching bases. Trimming pared 3 bases from V and 5 bases from J, leaving 16 bases between. The CDR3 is 15 residues long. The germline gives CDR1 ENHRY, CDR2 SYGVKD. CDR3 residues: CAISDSRARGTEAFF. CDR3 in DNA: TGTGCCATCAGTGATTCCAGGGCCAGGGGAACTGAAGCTTTCTTT.

This clone was seen more than once but under ten times. The V and J genes are TRBV11-1 and TRBJ2-7; TRBD2 matches at 10 bases. In germline, CDR1 is SGHAT, CDR2 FQDESV (reference sequence). CDR3 size: 18 residues. Losses at the gene ends were 6 bases for V and 2 bases for J; bases not matched to a gene: 16. The CDR3 spells CASSLLSPGLAGAYEQYF. CDR3 DNA sequence: TGTGCCAGCAGTCTCTTGAGCCCAGGGCTAGCGGGGGCCTACGAGCAGTACTTC.

This clone showed up just a few times. V is TRBV5-1 and J is TRBJ1-2; 10 positions agree with TRBD1. The CDR3 loop spans 13 amino acids. Germline lookup yields CDR1 SGHRS and CDR2 YFSETQ. With 4 bases clipped from V and 7 bases from J, the junction kept 4 bases outside the gene matches. The DNA for the CDR3 is TGCGCCAGCAGCGTGGACAGGGGGTTTGGCTACACCTTC. Encoded protein: CASSVDRGFGYTF.

This clone was detected only a few times. The rearrangement links TRBV9 to TRBJ2-1; maybe TRBD2 (5 bases). Looked up from germline, CDR1 is SGDLS and CDR2 is YYNGEE. The germline V and J ends were trimmed by 3 bases and 10 bases, with 11 bases remaining between them. There are 12 residues in the CDR3. The CDR3 region has the DNA TGTGCCAGCAGCGCCAATCGGGGAGAGCAGTTCTTC. Translation: CASSANRGEQFF.

The chain has TRBV18 and TRBJ2-1; 12 bases are a match to TRBD2. V gave up 4 bases and J gave up 6 bases; unmatched junction bases: 4. In germline, CDR1 is KGHSH, CDR2 LQKENI. There are 15 residues in the CDR3. The CDR3 protein is CASSLTSGGLNEQFF. The CDR3 nucleotides read TGTGCCAGCTCACTAACTAGCGGGGGGCTCAATGAGCAGTTCTTC.

V is TRBV2 and J is TRBJ1-2; D call uncertain. The germline V gene has CDR1 SNHLY and CDR2 FYNNEI. This CDR3 spans 12 amino acids. Trimming shortened V by 4 bases and J by 7 bases, and 10 bases separated the two germline ends. CDR3 protein: CASSGPGRGYTF. The CDR3 DNA sequence: TGTGCCAGCAGTGGTCCGGGTCGTGGCTACACCTTC.

This chain links TRBV5-1 with TRBJ1-1; D is unresolved. The CDR3 extends over 15 amino acids. Germline lookup yields CDR1 SGHRS and CDR2 YFSETQ. V lost 0 bases and J lost 3, with 12 bases in between. For the CDR3, the DNA is TGCGCCAGCAGCTTGGCCTCAGCGGGAGACACTGAAGCTTTCTTT. Residues: CASSLASAGDTEAFF.

The V call is TRBV29-1, the J call TRBJ1-1; 7 bases are a match to TRBD1. Per germline, CDR1 SQVTM and CDR2 ANQGSEA. This CDR3 is 14 amino acids long. The trim removed 7 bases at V and 0 bases at J, leaving 8 bases unmatched. CDR3 coding DNA: TGCAGCGCCCTGGGACAGACCTTGAACACTGAAGCTTTCTTT. Protein sequence: CSALGQTLNTEAFF. Full variable domain (outside the CDR3, taken from reference TRBV29-1 and TRBJ1-1): SAVISQKPSRDICQRGTSLTIQCQVDSQVTMMFWYRQQPGQSLTLIATANQGSEATYESGFVIDKFPISRPNLTFSTLTVSNMSPEDSSIYLCSALGQTLNTEAFFGQGTRLTVV.

The chain is built from TRBV10-3 and TRBJ2-7; D ambiguous. The germline V gene encodes CDR1 ENHRY and CDR2 SYGVKD. The CDR3 contains 14 residues. V was cut by 0 bases and J by 1 base, with 7 bases left in between. This chain's CDR3 is CAISESSRSYEQYF. The CDR3 coding sequence is TGTGCCATCAGTGAGTCGAGTAGATCCTACGAGCAGTACTTC.

Written as DNA, the CDR3 is TGCGCCAGCAGCCAGGGACAGGGGGCATTCCGGCAGTACTTC. The encoded protein is CASSQGQGAFRQYF. The chain recombines TRBV5-1 with TRBJ2-5; 12 nucleotides agree with TRBD1. This CDR3 has 14 amino acids. The junction had 9 bases not matched to a gene; V was cut back by 4 bases and J by 11 bases. CDR1 and CDR2 from the germline V gene are SGHRS and YFSETQ.

The chain carries TRBV30 and TRBJ2-1; TRBD2 is a possible D gene (6 bases). In germline, CDR1 is GTSNPN, CDR2 SVGIG (reference sequence). Trimming took off 3 bases at V and 10 bases at J, with 13 bases between the two ends. This CDR3 comprises 12 residues. The CDR3 DNA follows: TGTGCCTGGAGCCCTAGTCGGGGGGAGCAGTTCTTC. It specifies CAWSPSRGEQFF.

The chain is built from TRBV6-1 and TRBJ2-1; 8 bases are shared with TRBD1. V trimming: 6 bases; J trimming: 6 bases; junction bases outside the gene matches: 7. This CDR3 has 14 amino acids. Germline V CDR1 and CDR2: MNHNS, SASEGT. CDR3 nucleotides: TGTGCCAGCAGCGGAAAAACAGGGGGCAATGAGCAGTTCTTC. Protein sequence: CASSGKTGGNEQFF.

V gene TRBV5-6 combines with J gene TRBJ1-1; 7 nucleotides align to TRBD1. J gave up 6 bases and V 3 bases, and 5 bases lay outside the gene matches. The CDR3 consists of 13 residues. The V gene's germline CDR1 is SGHDT and CDR2 YYEEEE. CDR3 sequence: CASSSRGASEAFF. CDR3 nucleotides: TGTGCCAGCAGCTCCAGGGGGGCTTCTGAAGCTTTCTTT. Looking up the rest from reference TRBV5-6 and TRBJ1-1 gives the full variable domain: DAGVTQSPTHLIKTRGQQVTLRCSPKSGHDTVSWYQQALGQGPQFIFQYYEEEERQRGNFPDRFSGHQFPNYSSELNVNALLLGDSALYLCASSSRGASEAFFGQGTRLTVV.

The chain uses TRBV5-1 and TRBJ2-2; D might be TRBD1 (5 bases). The CDR3 totals 14 residues. V was shortened by 6 bases and J by 1 base, with 10 bases between the two germline ends. Germline V CDR1 and CDR2: SGHRS, YFSETQ. CDR3 in DNA: TGCGCCAGCATCCCAGGACAGAACACCGGGGAGCTGTTTTTT. It codes for CASIPGQNTGELFF. The full variable domain, with the rest looked up from reference TRBV5-1 and TRBJ2-2, is KAGVTQTPRYLIKTRGQQVTLSCSPISGHRSVSWYQQTPGQGLQFLFEYFSETQRNKGNFPGRFSGRQFSNSRSEMNVSTLELGDSALYLCASIPGQNTGELFFGEGSRLTVL.